A single sample is the source of the 18 T cell receptor beta chains below, sequenced in a study of T cell repertoires in cytomegalovirus infection. These receptors' targets are unknown. TCRdb used MiXCR to reprocess the reads, holding one entry per CDR3 protein. There are about 920,000 distinct CDR3 sequences in the sample; approximately 30% occur only once, and around 15% lies in the top ten. Sequences were derived from cultured CD8+ T cells from PBMCs, sampled from culture after CMV antigen stimulation. Receptors were obtained from a human donor in good health (CMV status not recorded). Some clones in this sample may be carry-over from other donors' samples.

This clonotype was found a few times. The rearrangement joins TRBV7-9 to TRBJ1-2; perhaps TRBD1 as D (5 bases). Deletions cut 0 bases from V and 7 bases from J, with 18 bases between. The CDR3 consists of 16 residues. CDR1 is SEHNR, CDR2 FQNEAQ, per germline (reference sequence). CDR3 amino acids: CASSLAMDTQEGGYTF. CDR3 DNA sequence: TGTGCCAGCAGCTTAGCGATGGACACCCAAGAGGGTGGCTACACCTTC. Full variable domain (remainder filled in from reference TRBV7-9 and TRBJ1-2): DTGVSQNPRHKITKRGQNVTFRCDPISEHNRLYWYRQTLGQGPEFLTYFQNEAQLEKSRLLSDRFSAERPKGSFSTLEIQRTEQGDSAMYLCASSLAMDTQEGGYTFGSGTRLTVV.

The chain has TRBV7-6 and TRBJ1-1; possibly TRBD1 for D (6 bases). The germline V and J ends were trimmed by 8 bases and 3 bases, with 16 bases remaining between them. The CDR3 is made up of 14 amino acids. Germline V gene lookup returns CDR1 SGHVS and CDR2 FNYEAQ. The CDR3 DNA sequence: TGTGCCAGCGGGCTGGGGGGCGAACACACTGAAGCTTTCTTT. Translating gives CASGLGGEHTEAFF.

This sequence joins TRBV2 and TRBJ1-1; D might be TRBD1 (6 bases). CDR1 is SNHLY, CDR2 FYNNEI, per germline. The CDR3 spans 14 residues. V lost 8 bases, J lost 6 bases, and 19 bases lay in between. The CDR3 region is CASDGQMEISEAFF. For the CDR3, the DNA is TGTGCCAGCGACGGACAGATGGAAATCTCTGAAGCTTTCTTT.

The chain uses TRBV4-3 and TRBJ2-5; D remains unclear. Trimming cost V 1 base and J 2 bases, with 14 bases left between them. The V gene's germline CDR1 is LGHNA and CDR2 YSLEER. The CDR3 extends over 16 amino acids. CDR3 in DNA: TGCGCCAGCAGCCAAGTTCATAGCCCACCTCAAGAGACCCAGTACTTC. Encoded protein: CASSQVHSPPQETQYF.

The chain carries TRBV27 and TRBJ2-7, with D maybe TRBD1 (5 bases). Germline CDR1 is MNHEY and CDR2 is SMNVEV (reference sequence). The CDR3 runs to 15 residues. V lost 5 bases to trimming and J lost 3 bases, with 17 bases between them. The CDR3 sequence: CASSNHRSYGYEQYV. The CDR3 coding sequence is TGTGCCAGCAGTAACCACAGGTCCTATGGCTACGAGCAGTACGTC.

The chain couples TRBV7-9 to TRBJ1-4; D is undetermined. Germline values: CDR1 SEHNR, CDR2 FQNEAQ (reference sequence). V was shortened by 3 bases and J by 4 bases, with 6 bases between the two germline ends. CDR3 size: 13 residues. In DNA, the CDR3 is TGTGCCAGCAGCTTTACGGTTAATGAAAAACTGTTTTTT. This sequence encodes CASSFTVNEKLFF.

V is TRBV5-6 and J is TRBJ1-2; 7 nucleotides line up with TRBD1. Germline lookup yields CDR1 SGHDT and CDR2 YYEEEE. V lost 4 bases, J lost 13 bases, and 10 bases stayed unmatched. The CDR3 is made up of 12 amino acids. DNA of the CDR3: TGTGCCAGCAGCCTCCAGAACAGGGGAGCCACCTTC. Its translation: CASSLQNRGATF.

The chain combines TRBV7-2 with TRBJ1-1, with TRBD1 matching over 9 bases. V lost 4 bases and J lost 4; bases outside the gene matches: 16. The CDR3 extends over 18 amino acids. Per germline, CDR1 SGHTA and CDR2 FQGNSA. Here the CDR3 DNA reads TGTGCCAGCAGCTCGATACTAATTTACAGGGGGCGGGGCACTGAAGCTTTCTTT. It specifies CASSSILIYRGRGTEAFF.

This chain's CDR3 is CATSDLPADTPRTDTQYF. The DNA for the CDR3 is TGTGCCACCAGTGATTTACCCGCCGACACTCCTCGCACAGATACGCAGTATTTT. This sequence joins TRBV24-1 and TRBJ2-3; no clear D gene. CDR3 length: 18 residues. Germline V gene lookup returns CDR1 KGHDR and CDR2 SFDVKD. Trimming shortened V by 1 base and J by 1 base, and 17 bases separated the two germline ends.

This clonotype was observed a handful of times. This sequence joins TRBV6-2 or TRBV6-3 and TRBJ2-5; D not resolved. The V and J ends lost 1 base and 5 bases respectively, with 14 bases between them. The CDR3 consists of 15 residues. Looked up from germline, CDR1 is MNHEY and CDR2 is SVGEGT. The CDR3 coding sequence is TGTGCCAGCAGTTACTGGGTTGGTGAGGAGGAGACCCAGTACTTC. Protein product: CASSYWVGEEETQYF.

The chain couples TRBV12-3 or TRBV12-4 to TRBJ2-5; 15 bases are a match to TRBD2. Unmatched junction bases numbered 10, after V lost 6 bases and J lost 5 bases. This CDR3 contains 17 residues. In nucleotides, the CDR3 is TGTGCCAGCAGCTCCGGACTAGCGGGGGGGTTGGGGGAGACCCAGTACTTC. It encodes CASSSGLAGGLGETQYF.

This clonotype has a handful of counts. The V and J genes are TRBV12-5 and TRBJ2-4; no clear D. The ends were cut back, 5 bases at V and 0 bases at J, with 14 bases in the middle. Germline V gives CDR1 LGHNT, CDR2 FRNRAP. The length of the CDR3 is 16 residues. In DNA form, the CDR3 reads TGTGCTAGTGGTAACTCCAGGACCGAAGCCAAAAACATTCAGTACTTC. Protein: CASGNSRTEAKNIQYF.

The chain is built from TRBV7-4 and TRBJ1-2, with 7 nucleotides matching TRBD1. Germline CDR1 SGHVT, CDR2 SQSDAQ. The V segment lost 6 bases and the J segment 6 bases; nucleotides outside the gene matches: 10. This CDR3 contains 14 residues. The CDR3: CASSLPGQLHGYTF. CDR3 coding DNA: TGTGCCAGCAGTCTGCCGGGACAGCTACATGGCTACACCTTC.

A single count supports this clonotype. The CDR3 sequence is CATSRGDRTTYEQYF. The CDR3 DNA reads as TGTGCCACCAGCAGGGGGGACAGAACCACCTACGAGCAGTACTTC. The chain is built from TRBV15 and TRBJ2-7; 7 bases are shared with TRBD1. In germline, CDR1 is LNHNV, CDR2 YYDKDF (reference sequence). The CDR3 covers 15 residues. Losses at the gene ends were 3 bases for V and 2 bases for J; bases not matched to a gene: 7.

The chain uses TRBV5-4 and TRBJ2-7; D gene ambiguous. The CDR3 is 14 amino acids. V shed 0 bases and J shed 0 bases, with 7 bases lying between them. Germline CDR1 reads SGHNT; CDR2 reads YYREEE (reference sequence). The CDR3 region is CASSLASHSYEQYF. CDR3 coding DNA: TGTGCCAGCAGCTTGGCCAGCCACTCCTACGAGCAGTACTTC.

For the CDR3, the DNA is TGTGCCAGTAGTAGGACCCCGGGCGGCACAGATACGCAGTATTTT. Translating gives CASSRTPGGTDTQYF. V is TRBV19 and J is TRBJ2-3; no clear D gene. V lost 4 bases and J lost 1, with 12 bases in between. Germline assignment: CDR1 LNHDA and CDR2 SQIVND (reference sequence). The CDR3 has 15 amino acids.

V usage is TRBV6-6 and J usage is TRBJ1-1; D uncertain. The CDR3 is 11 amino acids. The V and J ends lost 6 bases and 4 bases respectively, with 6 bases between them. Germline lookup yields CDR1 MNHNY and CDR2 SVGAGI (reference sequence). CDR3 region: CASRVATEAFF. The CDR3 DNA is TGTGCCAGCAGGGTGGCCACTGAAGCTTTCTTT.

This chain uses TRBV24-1 with TRBJ1-1, with unresolved D. This CDR3 is built from 12 residues. Germline V gives CDR1 KGHDR, CDR2 SFDVKD. The ends were cut back, 7 bases at V and 0 bases at J, with 5 bases in the middle. As DNA, the CDR3 is TGTGCCACCAGGGGCGTGAACACTGAAGCTTTCTTT. Translation gives CATRGVNTEAFF.